This T cell receptor (beta chain) was identified during a study of control samples from healthy donors and cancer patients. This CDR3 is 14 amino acids long. Trimming stripped 4 bases from V and 3 bases from J, with 10 bases between. CDR1 LGHDT and CDR2 YNNKEL come from the germline V gene (reference sequence). Generated by immunoSEQ multiplex PCR, the TCRdb table keeps only in-frame clones and is missing some. This table holds tens of thousands of clones, roughly 84% found once. Sequencing was done on a sample of blood. The chain combines TRBV3-1 (or the pseudogene TRBV3-2) with TRBJ1-3; possibly TRBD1 for D (6 bases). This receptor was obtained from a woman in her forties or fifties in good health. The CDR3 loop is CASSPQGLGNTIYF. CDR3 bases: TGTGCCAGCAGCCCCCAGGGGCTTGGAAACACCATATATTTT.